Listed below are T cell receptor beta chains from one sample, sequenced in a study of T cells in Graves' hyperthyroidism and ophthalmopathy. TCRdb independently ran MiXCR on the multiplex PCR reads; one entry per CDR3 protein. The table includes 150,000 to 200,000 distinct CDR3 sequences, 9.4% detected once. Sequencing input: blood. Receptors were obtained from a woman between 18 and 29 years old with Graves' hyperthyroidism that later progressed to Graves' ophthalmopathy. Each CDR3 is given with its conserved first and last residue. The D gene is left open where the match is weak. Clone size, where shown, is once, few, many, or a class for clones that have expanded.

>TRBV20-1|NA|TRBJ2-3|NA
CSARPGVDTQYF
TGCAGTGCCCGGCCAGGGGTCGATACGCAGTATTTT
>TRBV20-1|NA|TRBJ2-3|few
CSAHVNSAGALPDTQYF
TGCAGTGCTCATGTTAATTCAGCGGGCGCCCTCCCAGATACGCAGTATTTT
>TRBV27|NA|TRBJ2-7|many
CASSLREQGYEQYF
TGTGCCAGCAGTTTACGCGAACAGGGTTACGAGCAGTACTTC
>TRBV7-9|TRBD2|TRBJ2-1|many
CASSVRLAGLYNEQFF
TGTGCCAGCAGCGTCCGACTAGCGGGACTATACAATGAGCAGTTCTTC
>TRBV4-2|NA|TRBJ2-5|NA
CASSQEPGRIQETQYF
TGTGCCAGCAGCCAAGAGCCCGGACGGATCCAAGAGACCCAGTACTTC
>TRBV9|TRBD1|TRBJ2-7|many
CASSEGTGLSYEQYF
TGTGCCAGCAGCGAAGGGACAGGGCTTTCCTACGAGCAGTACTTC
>TRBV2|NA|TRBJ2-3|many
CASRLQGPDTQYF
TGTGCCAGCAGGTTACAGGGCCCCGATACGCAGTATTTT
>TRBV6-1|NA|TRBJ2-1|many
CASSPGLASWDEQFF
TGTGCCAGCAGCCCGGGACTCGCCTCTTGGGATGAGCAGTTCTTC
>TRBV10-3|NA|TRBJ1-1|many
CAISETGNTEAFF
TGTGCCATCAGTGAGACAGGAAACACTGAAGCTTTCTTT
>TRBV20-1|TRBD2|TRBJ2-7|many
CSARGLSGGRTLEYGQYF
TGCAGTGCTAGAGGCCTTTCGGGGGGTAGAACTCTCGAGTACGGTCAGTACTTC
>TRBV2|NA|TRBJ1-2|many
CASRDTYGYTF
TGTGCCAGCAGAGACACGTATGGCTACACCTTC
>TRBV20-1|NA|TRBJ1-2|few
CSARDPVGGHGSYTF
TGCAGTGCTAGAGACCCCGTGGGGGGCCATGGTAGCTACACCTTC
>TRBV7-2|NA|TRBJ1-1|many
CASSLRNSLNTEAFF
TGTGCCAGCAGCTTACGTAACAGCTTGAACACTGAAGCTTTCTTT
>TRBV29-1|NA|TRBJ1-5|many
CSVAENSNQPQHF
TGCAGCGTTGCTGAGAATAGCAATCAGCCCCAGCATTTT
>TRBV9|NA|TRBJ1-2|NA
CASSPTRQNNYGYTF
TGTGCCAGCAGCCCCACGCGGCAAAACAACTATGGCTACACCTTC
>TRBV19|NA|TRBJ1-5|NA
CASSWWGGTSNQPQHF
TGTGCCAGTAGTTGGTGGGGAGGGACGAGCAATCAGCCCCAGCATTTT
>TRBV19|NA|TRBJ1-4|NA
CASSGWDTPSSEKLLF
TGTGCCAGTAGCGGGTGGGACACCCCATCGAGTGAAAAACTGCTTTTT
>TRBV5-1|NA|TRBJ2-3|many
CASSSSGTDTQYF
TGCGCCAGCAGCAGTTCAGGCACAGATACGCAGTATTTT
>TRBV30|NA|TRBJ2-1|many
CAWSEPVGLGSIQFF
TGTGCCTGGAGTGAACCCGTGGGGTTAGGTTCAATACAGTTCTTC
>TRBV11-2|TRBD1|TRBJ2-1|NA
CASRAPGTGGHNEQFF
TGTGCCAGCAGGGCCCCCGGGACAGGGGGCCACAATGAGCAGTTCTTC
>TRBV28|TRBD1|TRBJ2-7|many
CASRARTGGKGEQYF
TGTGCCAGCAGAGCTAGGACAGGGGGTAAAGGCGAGCAGTACTTC
>TRBV7-9|NA|TRBJ2-1|NA
CASSFASRRTYNEQFF
TGTGCCAGCAGCTTTGCAAGTCGGAGGACCTACAATGAGCAGTTCTTC
>TRBV10-1|NA|TRBJ1-5|many
CASHNFKDSYNQPQHF
TGCGCCAGCCATAATTTCAAGGACAGCTACAATCAGCCCCAGCATTTT
>TRBV6-5|NA|TRBJ1-1|many
CASSYSSEGRAFF
TGTGCCAGCAGTTACTCGTCAGAAGGACGAGCTTTCTTT
>TRBV11-2|NA|TRBJ2-1|many
CASSPDFYNEQFF
TGTGCCAGCAGCCCCGACTTCTACAATGAGCAGTTCTTC
>TRBV4-1|NA|TRBJ1-1|few
CASSQGASANTEAFF
TGCGCCAGCAGCCAAGGAGCTTCCGCGAACACTGAAGCTTTCTTT
>TRBV5-1|TRBD2|TRBJ2-1|NA
CASSGGERHNEQFF
TGCGCCAGCAGCGGGGGGGAGAGGCACAATGAGCAGTTCTTC
>TRBV24-1|NA|TRBJ1-1|many
CATSDFGSTEAFF
TGTGCCACCAGTGATTTTGGGAGCACTGAAGCTTTCTTT
>TRBV6-1|NA|TRBJ2-3|many
CASSEPGGTDTQYF
TGTGCCAGCAGTGAACCAGGGGGCACAGATACGCAGTATTTT
>TRBV7-2|TRBD2|TRBJ2-1|many
CASSLVSGGHNEQFF
TGTGCCAGCAGCTTAGTAAGCGGGGGGCACAATGAGCAGTTCTTC
>TRBV12-3/TRBV12-4|NA|TRBJ2-1|many
CASSRNRVYEQFF
TGTGCCAGCAGCCGGAACAGGGTCTATGAGCAGTTCTTC
>TRBV28|NA|TRBJ1-1|many
CASSSPTAMNTEAFF
TGTGCCAGCAGTTCCCCGACAGCCATGAACACTGAAGCTTTCTTT
>TRBV7-8|NA|TRBJ2-4|NA
CASSLPPGAKNIQCF
TGTGCCAGCAGCTTACCTCCAGGAGCCAAAAACATTCAGTGCTTC
>TRBV28|NA|TRBJ1-2|many
CASTIATGPNYGYTF
TGTGCCAGCACCATTGCGACAGGACCTAACTATGGCTACACCTTC
>TRBV19|TRBD1|TRBJ1-5|NA
CASSSGQDRANQPQHF
TGTGCCAGTAGTTCCGGACAGGACAGGGCTAATCAGCCCCAGCATTTT
>TRBV29-1|NA|TRBJ2-3|few
CSAGRLSSTDTQYF
TGCAGCGCCGGAAGGTTGTCCAGCACAGATACGCAGTATTTT
>TRBV19|TRBD1|TRBJ2-2|few
CASSMRGTGTGTGELFF
TGTGCCAGTAGTATGCGGGGGACAGGGACTGGCACCGGGGAGCTGTTTTTT
>TRBV19|NA|TRBJ1-5|many
CASSIWAKGYQPQHF
TGTGCCAGTAGTATTTGGGCTAAGGGGTATCAGCCCCAGCATTTT
>TRBV28|TRBD2|TRBJ2-5|many
CASKTFLKGLASETQYF
TGTGCCAGCAAAACCTTTCTGAAGGGACTAGCTTCCGAGACCCAGTACTTC
>TRBV10-3|TRBD2|TRBJ2-1|few
CAISGTSGSEGEQFF
TGTGCCATCAGTGGAACTAGCGGGAGTGAGGGTGAGCAGTTCTTC
>TRBV19|NA|TRBJ1-2|many
CASSPDGRGYTF
TGTGCCAGTAGTCCTGACGGCCGAGGCTACACCTTC
>TRBV10-1|NA|TRBJ2-3|many
CASSEILGKRMYF
TGCGCCAGCAGTGAAATTCTGGGGAAGAGGATGTATTTT
>TRBV12-3/TRBV12-4|NA|TRBJ2-3|many
CASRSNRGASTDTQYF
TGTGCCAGCCGTTCGAACCGGGGGGCCTCCACAGATACGCAGTATTTT
>TRBV6-2/TRBV6-3|TRBD2|TRBJ2-3|many
CASSYGLRGRTDTQYF
TGTGCCAGCAGTTACGGGTTGCGGGGGAGAACAGATACGCAGTATTTT
>TRBV27|TRBD1|TRBJ1-1|NA
CASSLFGQGARTEAFF
TGTGCCAGCAGTTTATTCGGACAGGGGGCGCGGACTGAAGCTTTCTTT
>TRBV11-2|NA|TRBJ2-2|many
CASSGSISGTGELFF
TGTGCCAGCAGCGGAAGTATTTCCGGCACCGGGGAGCTGTTTTTT
>TRBV9|NA|TRBJ2-2|NA
CASSVALGSNTGELFF
TGTGCCAGCAGCGTAGCGTTAGGATCGAACACCGGGGAGCTGTTTTTT
>TRBV20-1|TRBD2|TRBJ2-1|many
CSAPGRAVYNEQFF
TGCAGTGCCCCCGGGAGGGCGGTCTACAATGAGCAGTTCTTC
>TRBV7-2|TRBD2|TRBJ2-7|NA
CASSLEARGGGYEQYF
TGTGCCAGCAGCTTAGAGGCGCGGGGGGGCGGATACGAGCAGTACTTC
>TRBV28|NA|TRBJ1-5|few
CASSLRPLRGRESIQPQHF
TGTGCCAGCAGTTTACGACCCCTCAGGGGCAGGGAGAGCATTCAGCCCCAGCATTTT
>TRBV6-1|TRBD1|TRBJ2-2|many
CASSSGTGDPGELFF
TGTGCCAGCAGCTCCGGGACAGGGGATCCCGGGGAGCTGTTTTTT
>TRBV7-3|TRBD1|TRBJ2-3|many
CASSNGQASTDTQYF
TGTGCCAGCAGCAACGGACAGGCTAGCACAGATACGCAGTATTTT
>TRBV19|NA|TRBJ1-3|many
CASSGGNTIYF
TGTGCCAGTAGTGGTGGAAACACCATATATTTT